The clone carrying this T cell receptor beta chain showed up just a few times. What it binds is not known. The sample is drawn from a study of OX40 agonist ivuxolimab in advanced cancers. Study in general: Patients got intravenous ivuxolimab at 0.01 to 10 mg/kg every 2 weeks. Averaging 60 years in age, with a range of about 23 to 90, the cohort was approximately 83% male.

Libraries were prepared by immunoSEQ multiplex PCR; TCRdb keeps only in-frame clonotypes and omits some of them. Of tens of thousands of clones in the sample, 65% to 85% are singletons; the top ten hold 4.4%. V lost 5 bases to trimming and J lost 8 bases, with 12 bases between them. The CDR3 has 12 residues. Per germline, CDR1 SEHNR and CDR2 FQNEAQ (reference sequence). General study results and limits: Both CD4+ and CD8+ T cell populations in blood had undergone clonal expansion by week 6 at 0.1 to 3.0 mg/kg.

The material sequenced was CD4+ or CD8+ T cells sorted from blood, taken in a trial of the OX40 agonist ivuxolimab. The sequence was obtained from an adult with an advanced solid tumor such as melanoma, head and neck, liver or kidney cancer. This sequence joins TRBV7-9 and TRBJ1-2; no reliable D call. This chain's CDR3 is CASSLGHGGYTF. The CDR3 DNA reads as TGTGCCAGCAGCCTTGGGCATGGAGGCTACACCTTC.